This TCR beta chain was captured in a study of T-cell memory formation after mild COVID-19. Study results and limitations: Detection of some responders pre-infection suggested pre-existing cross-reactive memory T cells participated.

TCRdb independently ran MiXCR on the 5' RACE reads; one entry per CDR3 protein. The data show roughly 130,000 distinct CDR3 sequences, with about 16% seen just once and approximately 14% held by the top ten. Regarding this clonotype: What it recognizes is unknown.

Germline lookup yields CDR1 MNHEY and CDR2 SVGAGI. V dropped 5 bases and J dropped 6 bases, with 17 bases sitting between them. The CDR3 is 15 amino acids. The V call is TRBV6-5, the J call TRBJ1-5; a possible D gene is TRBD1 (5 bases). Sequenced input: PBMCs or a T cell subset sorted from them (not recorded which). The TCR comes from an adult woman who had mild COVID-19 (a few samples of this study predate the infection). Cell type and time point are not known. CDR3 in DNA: TGTGCCAGCAGTCCAACATCCCAGGGTCGTCAGCCCCAGCATTTT. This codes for CASSPTSQGRQPQHF.